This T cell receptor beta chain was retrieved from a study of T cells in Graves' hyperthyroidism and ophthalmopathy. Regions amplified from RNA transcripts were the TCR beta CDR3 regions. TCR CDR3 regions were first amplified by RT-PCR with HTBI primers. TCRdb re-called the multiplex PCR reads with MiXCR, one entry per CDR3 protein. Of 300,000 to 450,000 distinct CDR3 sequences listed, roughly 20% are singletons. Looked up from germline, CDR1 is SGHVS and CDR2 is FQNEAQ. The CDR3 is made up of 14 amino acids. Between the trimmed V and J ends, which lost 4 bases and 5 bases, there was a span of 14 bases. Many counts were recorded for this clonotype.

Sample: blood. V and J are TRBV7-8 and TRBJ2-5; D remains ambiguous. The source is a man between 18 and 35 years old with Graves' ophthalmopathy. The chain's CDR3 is CASSWALGWETQYF. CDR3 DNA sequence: TGTGCCAGCAGCTGGGCGTTGGGTTGGGAGACCCAGTACTTC.